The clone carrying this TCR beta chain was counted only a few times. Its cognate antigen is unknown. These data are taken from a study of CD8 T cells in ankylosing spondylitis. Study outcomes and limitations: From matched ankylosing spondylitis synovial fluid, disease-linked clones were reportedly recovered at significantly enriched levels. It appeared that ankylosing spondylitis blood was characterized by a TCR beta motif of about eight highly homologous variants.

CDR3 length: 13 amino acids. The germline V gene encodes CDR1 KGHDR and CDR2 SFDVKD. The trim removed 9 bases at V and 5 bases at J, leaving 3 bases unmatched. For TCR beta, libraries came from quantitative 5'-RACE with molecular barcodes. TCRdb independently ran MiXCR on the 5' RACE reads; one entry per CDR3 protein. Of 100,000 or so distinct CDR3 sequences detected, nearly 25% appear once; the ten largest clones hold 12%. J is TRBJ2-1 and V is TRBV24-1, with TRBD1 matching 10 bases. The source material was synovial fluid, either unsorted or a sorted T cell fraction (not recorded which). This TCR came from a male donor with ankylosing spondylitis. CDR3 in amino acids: CATGTGADNEQFF. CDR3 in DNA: TGTGCCACCGGGACAGGGGCCGACAATGAGCAGTTCTTC.